Below, 7 T cell receptor beta chains from the same sample are listed, as sequenced in a study of blood T cell repertoires in COVID-19. Clones were read by immunoSEQ multiplex PCR, and TCRdb kept only the in-frame ones, dropping some. The sample yields 250,000 to 350,000 clones, about nine tenths seen once. The specimen sequenced was peripheral blood. Receptors originate from a man aged 18 to 30 with active or convalescent COVID-19.

CDR3 in amino acids: CASSLGFLSHNTDTQYF. DNA of the CDR3: TGTGCCAGCAGCTTAGGTTTCCTTAGCCACAACACAGATACGCAGTATTTT. The genes are TRBV5-6 and TRBJ2-3; D is unclear. CDR1 is SGHDT, CDR2 YYEEEE, per germline. V was cut by 2 bases and J by 2 bases, with 18 bases left in between. CDR3 length: 17 residues.

The rearrangement joins TRBV5-6 to TRBJ2-7, with TRBD1 identical over 7 bases. CDR3 length equals 14 residues. Germline CDR1 reads SGHDT; CDR2 reads YYEEEE. Unmatched junction bases numbered 12, after V lost 6 bases and J lost 6 bases. CDR3 loop: CASNLGRGQTEQYF. DNA for the CDR3: TGTGCCAGCAACTTAGGCCGGGGACAGACCGAGCAGTACTTC.

This chain connects TRBV10-2 to TRBJ1-3; no firm D call. V was clipped by 3 bases and J by 0 bases, with 9 bases between them. From germline, CDR1 is WSHSY and CDR2 SAAADI. The CDR3 is 15 residues long. CDR3 sequence: CASSDRSYSGNTIYF. The CDR3 DNA sequence: TGCGCCAGCAGTGATCGTTCTTACTCTGGAAACACCATATATTTT.

V usage is TRBV4-1 and J usage is TRBJ2-1; 8 bases line up with TRBD2. CDR3 length: 16 amino acids. V trimming: 4 bases; J trimming: 8 bases; junction bases outside the gene matches: 13. CDR1 and CDR2 from the germline V gene are MGHRA and YSYEKL. The CDR3, as DNA: TGCGCCAGCAGCCCTCTACCCCACAGCGGGGGCGATGAGCAGTTCTTC. Translation: CASSPLPHSGGDEQFF.

CDR3 protein: CASSLGGSGAKWAEQYF. CDR3 sequence (DNA): TGTGCCAGCAGCTTAGGGGGTAGCGGGGCCAAGTGGGCTGAGCAGTACTTC. V and J are TRBV11-2 and TRBJ2-7, with TRBD2 matching over 8 bases. CDR1 and CDR2 (germline): SGHAT, FQNNGV. This CDR3 has 17 amino acids. V was pared by 1 base and J by 7 bases, with 15 bases of the junction left unmatched.

V is TRBV3-1 (or the pseudogene TRBV3-2) and J is TRBJ2-1; 9 bases align to TRBD2. This CDR3 region has 18 residues. The J segment lost 6 bases and the V segment lost 0 bases, leaving 12 bases of the junction unmatched. Per germline, CDR1 LGHDT and CDR2 YNNKEL (reference sequence). CDR3 DNA sequence: TGTGCCAGCAGCCAAGATCCGCTGATAGCGGGAGTGTCCAATGAGCAGTTCTTC. The encoded protein is CASSQDPLIAGVSNEQFF.

The chain joins TRBV25-1 to TRBJ2-5; 12 nucleotides match TRBD1. The ends lost 2 bases at V and 4 bases at J; junction bases unmatched: 2. Germline V gene lookup returns CDR1 MGHDK and CDR2 SYGVNS. The CDR3 contains 15 residues. The CDR3 coding sequence is TGTGCCAGCAGTGAAAGGGACAGGGGGCGAGAGACCCAGTACTTC. This sequence encodes CASSERDRGRETQYF.